Listed here is a single T cell receptor (beta chain). The target antigen is unknown. This specimen belongs to a study of PD-1 blockade in classical Hodgkin lymphoma. At the level of the study: Intravenous infusions of nivolumab 3 mg/kg reached patients every 2 weeks.

Trimming left V 5 bases short and J 0 bases short, with 14 bases between. This CDR3 is built from 15 residues. Germline CDR1 SGHTA, CDR2 FQGNSA. The study, taken as a whole, reports: Patients excluded were those beginning nivolumab under 1 year after ASCT. Those achieving complete response showed baseline diversity like newly diagnosed patients.

TCRdb's table, derived via immunoSEQ multiplex PCR, lists solely in-frame clones and lacks some. The data show about 24,000 clones, with about 86% seen just once and around 6.2% held by the top ten. Stated time point: cycle 4 day 1 (C4D1), after six to seven weeks of nivolumab. Relapse was seen in all patients after autologous stem cell transplantation, and brentuximab vedotin exposure was variable. Relapsed/refractory classical Hodgkin lymphoma patients had complete, partial or progressive responses. The sequencing here drew on peripheral blood mononuclear cells (PBMCs), taken before the fourth cycle of nivolumab. This sequence joins TRBV7-2 and TRBJ2-7; TRBD2 is a possible D gene (5 bases). The sequence came from a human donor with classical Hodgkin lymphoma. The DNA of the CDR3 is TGTGCCAGCAGCCACGGGGTGCCCTCCTCCTACGAGCAGTACTTC. Translating it yields CASSHGVPSSYEQYF.